The next 16 T cell receptor beta chains were all read from a single sample in a study of T cells in pancreatic ductal adenocarcinoma (dated by TCRdb to about 2017). The library was built by means of the immunoSEQ multiplex PCR assay. TCRdb obtained this table from immuneACCESS and retained in-frame rearrangements with V and J assigned. These tables miss some clones; where compared with another copy, unresolved V genes account for less than half of the shortfall, and the remainder is unexplained. The sample table lists around 94,000 clones, 90% to 95% of them with a count of one. The ten most abundant clones make up 2.5% to 3.5% of the sample. Selected pancreatic ductal adenocarcinoma patients had undergone surgery without neoadjuvant therapy. Specimen: PBMCs. These TCRs come from a human donor with pancreatic ductal adenocarcinoma.

This clone was recorded a few times. The chain combines TRBV5-1 with TRBJ1-2; 12 bases agree with TRBD1. The ends lost 5 bases at V and 7 bases at J; junction bases unmatched: 12. The length of the CDR3 is 16 residues. Germline assignment: CDR1 SGHRS and CDR2 YFSETQ. In DNA form, the CDR3 reads TGCGCCAGCAGGAGGGGCCCGGGACAGGGGGCTTTTGGCTACACCTTC. Translated, it gives CASRRGPGQGAFGYTF.

This clone was counted once. The V gene is TRBV6-4, the J gene TRBJ2-2; 9 bases align to TRBD2. Germline values: CDR1 MRHNA, CDR2 SNTAGT. The CDR3 runs 15 residues. Losses at the gene ends were 3 bases for V and 4 bases for J; bases not matched to a gene: 3. The DNA for the CDR3 is TGTGCCAGCAGTGAACTAGCGGGTACCACCGGGGAGCTGTTTTTT. This encodes CASSELAGTTGELFF.

The chain combines TRBV28 with TRBJ2-2; TRBD2 matches 7 bases. Germline values: CDR1 MDHEN, CDR2 SYDVKM. The V and J ends lost 2 bases and 4 bases, in that order; junction bases with no gene match: 4. The CDR3 contains 15 residues. The CDR3 region is CASSLGLAATGELFF. Here the CDR3 DNA reads TGTGCCAGCAGTTTAGGGCTAGCGGCCACCGGGGAGCTGTTTTTT. The variable domain in full, completed from reference TRBV28 and TRBJ2-2, reads DVKVTQSSRYLVKRTGEKVFLECVQDMDHENMFWYRQDPGLGLRLIYFSYDVKMKEKGDIPEGYSVSREKKERFSLILESASTNQTSMYLCASSLGLAATGELFFGEGSRLTVL.

A single count supports this clone. The chain links TRBV11-2 to TRBJ1-3; 12 bases are a match to TRBD1. The CDR3 runs 16 residues. The trim removed 5 bases at V and 4 bases at J, leaving 6 bases unmatched. Germline V CDR1 and CDR2: SGHAT, FQNNGV. CDR3 nucleotides: TGTGCCAGCAGCCCGGGACAGGGGGCGCGGGGAAACACCATATATTTT. Its protein is CASSPGQGARGNTIYF.

The chain recombines TRBV9 with TRBJ2-3; the match to TRBD1 covers 9 bases. This CDR3 contains 19 residues. Per the germline V gene, CDR1 is SGDLS and CDR2 is YYNGEE. V lost 3 bases and J lost 2; bases outside the gene matches: 16. DNA of the CDR3: TGTGCCAGCAGCGCAGCCGGGACAGGGCTCGACTTTTACACAGATACGCAGTATTTT. Translating it yields CASSAAGTGLDFYTDTQYF. Full variable domain (rest looked up from reference TRBV9 and TRBJ2-3): DSGVTQTPKHLITATGQRVTLRCSPRSGDLSVYWYQQSLDQGLQFLIQYYNGEERAKGNILERFSAQQFPDLHSELNLSSLELGDSALYFCASSAAGTGLDFYTDTQYFGPGTRLTVL.

The rearrangement links TRBV28 to TRBJ2-6; 7 bases map to TRBD1. Germline V lookup: CDR1 MDHEN, CDR2 SYDVKM. Trimming cost V 6 bases and J 2 bases; bases outside gene matches: 1. This CDR3 is 14 amino acids long. Here the CDR3 reads CASRGQAGANVLTF. DNA for the CDR3: TGTGCCAGCAGAGGACAGGCTGGGGCCAACGTCCTGACTTTC. Supplemented by reference TRBV28 and TRBJ2-6, the full variable domain reads DVKVTQSSRYLVKRTGEKVFLECVQDMDHENMFWYRQDPGLGLRLIYFSYDVKMKEKGDIPEGYSVSREKKERFSLILESASTNQTSMYLCASRGQAGANVLTFGAGSRLTVL.

The chain has TRBV5-4 and TRBJ2-1; D uncertain. The CDR3 has 15 residues. Germline V gene data show CDR1 as SGHNT and CDR2 as YYREEE (reference sequence). V was shortened by 0 bases and J by 0 bases, with 7 bases between the two germline ends. DNA for the CDR3: TGTGCCAGCAGCTTGGGGGCGAGCTCCTACAATGAGCAGTTCTTC. Translating it yields CASSLGASSYNEQFF.

V usage is TRBV19 and J usage is TRBJ1-5, with TRBD1 identical over 7 bases. The CDR3 contains 16 residues. Germline loops: CDR1 LNHDA, CDR2 SQIVND (reference sequence). Losses at the gene ends were 2 bases for V and 4 bases for J; bases not matched to a gene: 8. The CDR3 region is CASSIWGRGTNQPQHF. As DNA, the CDR3 is TGTGCCAGTAGTATATGGGGCAGGGGGACGAATCAGCCCCAGCATTTT. Supplemented by reference TRBV19 and TRBJ1-5, the full variable domain reads DGGITQSPKYLFRKEGQNVTLSCEQNLNHDAMYWYRQDPGQGLRLIYYSQIVNDFQKGDIAEGYSVSREKKESFPLTVTSAQKNPTAFYLCASSIWGRGTNQPQHFGDGTRLSIL.

The V gene is TRBV28, the J gene TRBJ2-5; 8 nucleotides line up with TRBD1. The CDR3 spans 18 residues. Losses at the gene ends were 5 bases for V and 5 bases for J; bases not matched to a gene: 19. The germline gives CDR1 MDHEN, CDR2 SYDVKM. The CDR3 DNA is TGTGCCAGCAGTCCACGACGAGGACAGGGATTCTATAGGGAGACCCAGTACTTC. Amino acids: CASSPRRGQGFYRETQYF.

This clone was picked up one time. This chain connects TRBV18 to TRBJ2-1; possibly TRBD1 for D (5 bases). This CDR3 region has 12 residues. V was cut by 3 bases and J by 13 bases, with 13 bases left in between. The germline gives CDR1 KGHSH, CDR2 LQKENI. The CDR3 is CASSPAGPLQFF. The CDR3 coding sequence is TGTGCCAGCTCACCCGCAGGGCCCTTACAGTTCTTC.

The chain is built from TRBV5-4 and TRBJ1-1, with 9 bases that match TRBD1. J gave up 5 bases and V 5 bases, and 10 bases lay outside the gene matches. CDR3 size: 15 residues. The germline V gene has CDR1 SGHNT and CDR2 YYREEE (reference sequence). The CDR3 loop is CASSLTGGGQTEAFF. The CDR3 bases are TGTGCCAGCAGTTTGACAGGGGGGGGCCAAACTGAAGCTTTCTTT.

J is TRBJ1-1 and V is TRBV7-3; 10 positions match TRBD1. V dropped 6 bases and J dropped 5; count of bases not matched to a gene: 6. This CDR3 has 14 amino acids. Germline V gives CDR1 SGHTA, CDR2 FQGTGA. The CDR3 coding sequence is TGTGCCAGCAGGTGGCCGGACAGGGGGACTGAAGCTTTCTTT. Translated, it gives CASRWPDRGTEAFF.

On this clone: At the DNA level, this CDR3 is encoded by other sequences in the same sample as well. The CDR3: CSARAETQYF. DNA for the CDR3: TGCAGTGCCAGGGCAGAGACCCAGTACTTC. This chain uses TRBV20-1 with TRBJ2-5, with D tentatively TRBD1 (5 bases). Deletions cut 6 bases from V and 4 bases from J, with 6 bases between. From germline, CDR1 is DFQATT and CDR2 SNEGSKA (reference sequence). The CDR3 contains 10 residues.

This clone appeared once. This chain uses TRBV6-5 with TRBJ1-5; the D is unclear. V was cut by 0 bases and J by 3 bases, with 9 bases left in between. Germline values: CDR1 MNHEY, CDR2 SVGAGI. CDR3 length equals 15 residues. In DNA form, the CDR3 reads TGTGCCAGCAGTTACTCGTACGGAGACAATCAGCCCCAGCATTTT. This sequence encodes CASSYSYGDNQPQHF.

The CDR3 here is CATGTRDRVTDTQYF. DNA of the CDR3: TGTGCTACTGGAACCCGGGACAGGGTCACAGATACGCAGTATTTT. V is TRBV6-5 and J is TRBJ2-3, with TRBD1 matching over 9 bases. The CDR3 is made up of 15 amino acids. Germline CDR1 reads MNHEY; CDR2 reads SVGAGI.

The CDR3: CASSLMAEEQYF. CDR3 DNA: TGTGCCAGCAGCTTAATGGCAGAAGAGCAGTACTTC. The V gene is TRBV7-2, the J gene TRBJ2-7; no reliable D call. This CDR3 has 12 residues. Germline values: CDR1 SGHTA, CDR2 FQGNSA. Between the trimmed V and J ends, which lost 2 bases and 7 bases, there was a span of 9 bases.